This record looks at one T cell receptor (beta chain) sequence and its context. This record comes from a study of shared clonotypes between healthy human individuals. Sequencing used immunoSEQ multiplex PCR; TCRdb keeps in-frame clones, though not all of them. The data hold 2.3 million or so clones, with 90% to 95% observed a single time. Germline CDR1 reads SGHTA; CDR2 reads FQGTGA. Trimming took 4 bases from V and 10 from J; bases not matched to a gene: 6. The CDR3 consists of 14 residues. The chain carries TRBV7-3 and TRBJ2-1; TRBD2 aligns across 11 bases. The sequence was collected from a man younger than 35 in good health. Some clones in this sample may be carry-over from other donors' samples. The material sequenced was naive CD4+ T cells from PBMCs. Subset denoted: CD45RA+ positively selected. The CDR3 spells CASSSRLAGSEQFF. CDR3 nucleotides: TGTGCCAGCAGCTCCCGACTAGCGGGAAGCGAGCAGTTCTTC.